These T cell receptor beta chains were read from a single sample in a study of blood T cell repertoires in COVID-19. Method: immunoSEQ multiplex PCR; TCRdb's copy keeps in-frame clones and lacks some. Of about 250,000 clones listed, around 82% are singletons. Sequences were obtained from peripheral blood. These receptors were taken from a human donor with COVID-19, enrolled during active disease. The donor label of this sample is uncertain. The CDR3 runs from the conserved cysteine through the conserved F or W. D genes are given only for firm matches. Rows give clone size only sometimes, using once, few, many, or a class for an expanded clone.

CDR3 protein | CDR3 DNA | D gene | J gene | V gene | clone size
CASSPQGMESFF | TGTGCCAGCAGCCCACAGGGCATGGAGTCTTTCTTT | - | TRBJ1-1 | TRBV12-3/TRBV12-4 | -
CAISDPGTSGSSYEQYF | TGTGCCATCAGTGACCCCGGGACTAGCGGGAGCTCCTACGAGCAGTACTTC | TRBD2 | TRBJ2-7 | TRBV10-3 | few
CASSEMGLSYNEQFF | TGTGCCAGCAGTGAAATGGGACTCTCCTACAATGAGCAGTTCTTC | - | TRBJ2-1 | TRBV2 | -
CASSDLYSYNSPLHF | TGTGCCAGCAGTGACCTGTACTCCTATAATTCACCCCTCCACTTT | - | TRBJ1-6 | TRBV6-1 | -
CASSLTGGYEQYF | TGTGCCAGCAGTTTAACAGGGGGCTACGAGCAGTACTTC | TRBD1 | TRBJ2-7 | TRBV28 | -
CASSPSHRGGETQYF | TGTGCCAGCTCACCGTCGCACAGGGGTGGAGAGACCCAGTACTTC | TRBD1 | TRBJ2-5 | TRBV18 | -
CASRLSGGYGNTIYF | TGTGCCAGCAGACTCTCGGGGGGCTACGGAAACACCATATATTTT | - | TRBJ1-3 | TRBV6-5 | -
CASSPRGLFGEQFF | TGCGCCAGCAGCCCCCGAGGACTATTCGGTGAGCAGTTCTTC | - | TRBJ2-1 | TRBV4-3 | -
CASSEWFGDIANYGYTF | TGTGCCAGCAGTGAATGGTTTGGGGACATAGCTAACTATGGCTACACCTTC | - | TRBJ1-2 | TRBV6-1 | -
CASSAGGRLGGYTF | TGTGCCAGCAGCGCAGGGGGTCGGTTGGGTGGCTACACCTTC | TRBD1 | TRBJ1-2 | TRBV9 | -
CASIPETGTYGYTF | TGTGCCAGCATCCCCGAGACAGGGACCTATGGCTACACCTTC | TRBD1 | TRBJ1-2 | TRBV5-8 | -
CASSDMDSGTNPPKEQFF | TGTGCCAGCAGTGATATGGACAGCGGAACGAATCCTCCCAAGGAGCAGTTCTTC | - | TRBJ2-1 | TRBV7-3 | -
CATSDNRDRGEGETQYF | TGTGCCACCAGTGATAATCGAGACCGGGGAGAGGGCGAGACCCAGTACTTC | - | TRBJ2-5 | TRBV24-1 | -
CASSLSGANVLTF | TGTGCCAGCAGCCTCTCTGGGGCCAACGTCCTGACTTTC | - | TRBJ2-6 | TRBV27 | -
CASSDRFGGYTF | TGTGCCAGCAGTGACAGGTTCGGCGGCTACACCTTC | - | TRBJ1-2 | TRBV6-1 | -
CASTVQEGFGYTF | TGTGCCAGCACCGTCCAAGAGGGATTTGGCTACACCTTC | - | TRBJ1-2 | TRBV6-6 | -
CASSIGREGTQYF | TGTGCCAGTAGTATAGGGAGGGAGGGGACCCAGTACTTC | TRBD2 | TRBJ2-5 | TRBV19 | once
CASSIASGGRSTEAFF | TGTGCCAGTAGTATAGCCTCGGGGGGAAGAAGTACTGAAGCTTTCTTT | - | TRBJ1-1 | TRBV19 | -
CSVEKGQANTEAFF | TGCAGCGTTGAAAAGGGGCAGGCGAACACTGAAGCTTTCTTT | - | TRBJ1-1 | TRBV29-1 | -
CASSQVGRRDETQYF | TGTGCCAGCAGCCAAGTTGGGAGGCGGGACGAGACCCAGTACTTC | - | TRBJ2-5 | TRBV3-1/TRBV3-2 | once
CASSLAQGGNEKLFF | TGTGCCAGCAGCTTGGCCCAGGGGGGTAATGAAAAACTGTTTTTT | TRBD1 | TRBJ1-4 | TRBV5-5 | few
CASSPRGNRATNEKLFF | TGTGCCAGCAGCCCACGTGGCAACCGTGCAACTAATGAAAAACTGTTTTTT | - | TRBJ1-4 | TRBV7-9 | -
CASSQGRAQETQYF | TGTGCCAGCAGCCAAGGCAGGGCCCAAGAGACCCAGTACTTC | - | TRBJ2-5 | TRBV3-1/TRBV3-2 | -
CASTLQGDGGYTF | TGTGCCAGTACCTTACAGGGGGACGGAGGCTACACCTTC | TRBD1 | TRBJ1-2 | TRBV19 | -
CASSLPGGGGELFF | TGTGCCAGCAGCCTTCCCGGGGGGGGCGGGGAGCTGTTTTTT | TRBD2 | TRBJ2-2 | TRBV4-2 | -
CASSQTGTVRYEAFF | TGTGCCAGCAGCCAAACCGGGACAGTAAGATATGAAGCTTTCTTT | TRBD1 | TRBJ1-1 | TRBV7-2 | -
CASSLERTGGFGYTF | TGTGCCAGCAGCTTAGAAAGGACAGGGGGCTTTGGCTACACCTTC | TRBD1 | TRBJ1-2 | TRBV7-2 | -
CASSRRTSMNTEAFF | TGCGCCAGCAGCCGCCGGACAAGCATGAACACTGAAGCTTTCTTT | - | TRBJ1-1 | TRBV4-1 | few
CASRPNMAGGGETQYF | TGCGCCAGCAGGCCCAACATGGCGGGAGGGGGAGAGACCCAGTACTTC | TRBD2 | TRBJ2-5 | TRBV5-1 | once
CASSLDVLQPNGYTF | TGTGCCAGCAGCTTGGATGTCCTACAGCCCAACGGCTACACCTTC | - | TRBJ1-2 | TRBV5-4 | -
CASSPFFGPYEQYF | TGTGCCAGCTCACCATTTTTCGGTCCCTACGAGCAGTACTTC | - | TRBJ2-7 | TRBV18 | once
CASSQNGGQLNTEAFF | TGTGCCAGCAGTCAAAACGGGGGACAGTTGAACACTGAAGCTTTCTTT | TRBD1 | TRBJ1-1 | TRBV28 | few
CASSYSFTGELFF | TGTGCCAGTAGTTACAGTTTCACCGGGGAGCTGTTTTTT | - | TRBJ2-2 | TRBV19 | -
CASSELRVDTQYF | TGTGCCAGCAGTGAATTACGAGTGGATACGCAGTATTTT | - | TRBJ2-3 | TRBV6-1 | -
CATELLTGGYSPLHF | TGTGCCACCGAACTATTGACAGGGGGCTATTCACCCCTCCACTTT | TRBD1 | TRBJ1-6 | TRBV28 | -
CSVDRGTEAFF | TGCAGCGTTGACAGGGGAACTGAAGCTTTCTTT | - | TRBJ1-1 | TRBV29-1 | -
CASSTYYRVGEPLHF | TGTGCCAGCAGTACCTACTACAGGGTAGGGGAACCCCTCCACTTT | - | TRBJ1-6 | TRBV28 | -
CASSIGGLNTEAFF | TGTGCCAGTAGTATCGGGGGTCTGAACACTGAAGCTTTCTTT | - | TRBJ1-1 | TRBV19 | -
CASKGQPYSNQPQHF | TGTGCCAGTAAGGGACAGCCCTATAGCAATCAGCCCCAGCATTTT | TRBD1 | TRBJ1-5 | TRBV19 | -
CASSQGRGLYNEQFF | TGTGCCAGCAGCCAAGGCAGGGGACTATACAATGAGCAGTTCTTC | - | TRBJ2-1 | TRBV3-1/TRBV3-2 | -
CASSFGLVETGELFF | TGTGCCAGCAGTTTCGGACTAGTAGAGACCGGGGAGCTGTTTTTT | TRBD2 | TRBJ2-2 | TRBV6-5 | -
CASSPVGSGRRGSTDTQYF | TGTGCCAGCAGCCCAGTCGGTAGCGGGAGAAGGGGGAGCACAGATACGCAGTATTTT | TRBD2 | TRBJ2-3 | TRBV3-1/TRBV3-2 | -
CASSPETEYQPQHF | TGTGCCAGCTCACCTGAGACAGAATATCAGCCCCAGCATTTT | - | TRBJ1-5 | TRBV18 | once
CASSVRQGGTEAFF | TGTGCCAGCAGTGTCCGACAGGGGGGCACTGAAGCTTTCTTT | TRBD1 | TRBJ1-1 | TRBV2 | -
CASRPWGGDTEAFF | TGTGCCAGTAGACCTTGGGGAGGGGACACTGAAGCTTTCTTT | - | TRBJ1-1 | TRBV19 | -
CASSIGLSGRGFNEQFF | TGTGCCAGTAGTATAGGCCTGAGCGGGAGGGGATTCAATGAGCAGTTCTTC | TRBD2 | TRBJ2-1 | TRBV19 | -
CASSIRTSGLYEQYF | TGTGCCAGTAGTATTCGGACTAGCGGGCTCTACGAGCAGTACTTC | TRBD2 | TRBJ2-7 | TRBV19 | -
CASSYPSSYNEQFF | TGTGCCAGCAGCTACCCGAGCTCCTACAATGAGCAGTTCTTC | - | TRBJ2-1 | TRBV7-9 | -